These 22 T cell receptor beta chains originate from one sample sequenced in a study of T cell responses to AZD1222 COVID-19 vaccine. Using immunoSEQ multiplex PCR, the repertoire was profiled, and TCRdb retains in-frame clones only, with some absent. Counted here are 200,000 or so clones, around 87% occurring once; the ten biggest clones make up around 2.5%. Specimen: peripheral blood, collected on day 0 of MenACWY control vaccination. These receptors were obtained from an adult in good health.

This rearrangement joins TRBV7-3 to TRBJ1-1; possibly TRBD1 for D (6 bases). The CDR3 has 14 amino acids. CDR1 is SGHTA and CDR2 is FQGTGA in the germline V gene. V lost 5 bases, J lost 2 bases, and 12 bases lay in between. In DNA, the CDR3 is TGTGCCAGCAGCCCGGGGGCAGACAACACTGAAGCTTTCTTT. It specifies CASSPGADNTEAFF. The complete variable domain, with remaining parts taken from reference TRBV7-3 and TRBJ1-1, reads GAGVSQTPSNKVTEKGKYVELRCDPISGHTALYWYRQSLGQGPEFLIYFQGTGAADDSGLPNDRFFAVRPEGSVSTLKIQRTERGDSAVYLCASSPGADNTEAFFGQGTRLTVV.

This chain links TRBV6-1 with TRBJ2-1, with unresolved D. Trimming cost V 2 bases and J 9 bases, with 14 bases left between them. This CDR3 region has 14 residues. Germline CDR1 and CDR2: MNHNS and SASEGT. CDR3: CASSEMASMGEQFF. As DNA, the CDR3 is TGTGCCAGCAGTGAAATGGCATCTATGGGTGAGCAGTTCTTC.

The chain couples TRBV19 to TRBJ2-3, with a possible D match to TRBD1 (6 bases). Trimming cost V 10 bases and J 6 bases, with 11 bases left between them. Germline loops: CDR1 LNHDA, CDR2 SQIVND (reference sequence). CDR3 length: 11 residues. CDR3 coding DNA: TGTGCCACCCTCCAGGGGGATACGCAGTATTTT. Translating gives CATLQGDTQYF.

V and J are TRBV11-2 and TRBJ1-5; maybe TRBD1 (5 bases). This CDR3 has 15 residues. V lost 3 bases to trimming and J lost 5 bases, with 14 bases between them. Germline CDR1 is SGHAT and CDR2 is FQNNGV. Here the CDR3 DNA reads TGTGCCAGCAGCTTGATGCAGGGAGGACATCAGCCCCAGCATTTT. It specifies CASSLMQGGHQPQHF.

The chain recombines TRBV18 with TRBJ1-1, with TRBD1 matching 9 bases. This CDR3 has 15 amino acids. Germline V CDR1 and CDR2: KGHSH, LQKENI. The junction had 6 bases not matched to a gene; V was cut back by 2 bases and J by 5 bases. The CDR3 loop reads CASSPSGTGRTEAFF. The CDR3 DNA is TGTGCCAGCTCACCATCCGGGACAGGGCGGACTGAAGCTTTCTTT.

This sequence joins TRBV27 and TRBJ2-1, with 9 bases fitting TRBD1. Trimming at V came to 6 bases and at J to 6 bases, leaving 6 bases not matched to a gene. This CDR3 is built from 14 residues. The germline CDR1 and CDR2 sequences are MNHEY and SMNVEV (reference sequence). The DNA of the CDR3 is TGTGCCAGCAGCCGGGACAGGGTGGGCAATGAGCAGTTCTTC. This codes for CASSRDRVGNEQFF.

V gene TRBV7-9 combines with J gene TRBJ2-7; either TRBD1 or TRBD2 may fit D (5 bases each). CDR1 is SEHNR, CDR2 FQNEAQ, per germline (reference sequence). V lost 5 bases and J lost 3, with 14 bases in between. CDR3 size: 14 residues. The CDR3 here is CASSPPGQGYEQYF. CDR3 DNA: TGTGCCAGCAGCCCCCCGGGGCAGGGCTACGAGCAGTACTTC.

V usage is TRBV19 and J usage is TRBJ2-2; a possible D gene is TRBD2 (6 bases). The CDR3 is 15 amino acids. V lost 5 bases and J lost 3, with 13 bases in between. Looked up from germline, CDR1 is LNHDA and CDR2 is SQIVND (reference sequence). CDR3 in DNA: TGTGCCAGTAGTCACCCGGGGGAACACACCGGGGAGCTGTTTTTT. Translated: CASSHPGEHTGELFF.

The rearrangement uses TRBV28 and TRBJ1-1; tentative D call: TRBD1 (5 bases). The V end was cut by 6 bases, the J end by 4 bases, with 18 bases between. The CDR3 is 15 residues long. CDR1 is MDHEN, CDR2 SYDVKM, per germline. The CDR3 loop reads CASSPMTGRGTEAFF. CDR3 bases: TGTGCCAGCAGCCCTATGACGGGGCGGGGCACTGAAGCTTTCTTT.

This clone was counted between two and nine times. The rearrangement joins TRBV28 to TRBJ1-5; unclear D gene. Germline V lookup: CDR1 MDHEN, CDR2 SYDVKM. V lost 2 bases and J 0 bases, leaving 8 bases between the germline ends. This CDR3 contains 15 residues. The CDR3 bases are TGTGCCAGCAGTTTAACGGTTAATAGCAATCAGCCCCAGCATTTT. It translates to CASSLTVNSNQPQHF.

In this sample, this clone turned up a few times. The V gene is TRBV7-2, the J gene TRBJ1-6; 8 nucleotides match TRBD1. CDR1 and CDR2 (germline): SGHTA, FQGNSA. J gave up 10 bases and V 7 bases, and 15 bases lay outside the gene matches. CDR3 length: 16 amino acids. The DNA of the CDR3 is TGTGCCAGCAACGTGCAGGGGGCGCTCAGGGGATCACCCCTCCACTTT. Translation: CASNVQGALRGSPLHF.

This rearrangement joins TRBV7-8 to TRBJ1-1; no reliable D call. The CDR3 totals 15 residues. Trimming cost V 3 bases and J 6 bases, with 17 bases left between them. Germline assignment: CDR1 SGHVS and CDR2 FQNEAQ. CDR3 amino acids: CASSFSRTGGAEAFF. In nucleotides, the CDR3 is TGTGCCAGCAGCTTTAGCCGGACGGGTGGGGCTGAAGCTTTCTTT. Based on the CDR3 plus reference TRBV7-8 and TRBJ1-1, the full variable domain is GAGVSQSPRYKVAKRGQDVALRCDPISGHVSLFWYQQALGQGPEFLTYFQNEAQLDKSGLPSDRFFAERPEGSVSTLKIQRTQQEDSAVYLCASSFSRTGGAEAFFGQGTRLTVV.

The V gene is TRBV7-2, the J gene TRBJ1-5; 8 nucleotides align to TRBD1. The V gene end was trimmed by 5 bases and the J gene end by 11 bases; junction bases not matched to a gene: 14. Looked up from germline, CDR1 is SGHTA and CDR2 is FQGNSA. The CDR3 extends over 15 amino acids. The CDR3 is CASSGDGQGGRSQHF. In DNA form, the CDR3 reads TGTGCCAGCAGCGGGGACGGACAGGGTGGTAGATCCCAGCATTTT.

V and J are TRBV19 and TRBJ2-7; D not certain. Germline CDR1 LNHDA, CDR2 SQIVND (reference sequence). CDR3 size: 13 residues. V dropped 5 bases and J dropped 3 bases, with 11 bases sitting between them. CDR3 in amino acids: CASSPQQFYEQYF. CDR3 bases: TGTGCCAGTAGTCCCCAACAGTTCTACGAGCAGTACTTC.

The gene calls are TRBV10-3 and TRBJ2-7; 9 bases map to TRBD1. The CDR3 totals 16 residues. Trimming took 6 bases from V and 5 from J; bases not matched to a gene: 14. Germline CDR1 reads ENHRY; CDR2 reads SYGVKD. The CDR3 nucleotides read TGTGCCATCAGGAGTGGGACGAGACAGGGGGTCCACGAGCAGTACTTC. Protein sequence: CAIRSGTRQGVHEQYF.

The chain combines TRBV30 with TRBJ1-2; D possibly corresponds to TRBD1 (6 bases). The CDR3 consists of 16 residues. Germline lookup yields CDR1 GTSNPN and CDR2 SVGIG (reference sequence). Deletions cut 0 bases from V and 4 bases from J, with 18 bases between. The CDR3 DNA reads as TGTGCCTGGAGTGTCCCTTTAAACAGGGTTCTCTATGGCTACACCTTC. Amino acid sequence: CAWSVPLNRVLYGYTF.

The DNA of the CDR3 is TGTGCCAGTAGTATAGGGCCGCTTTTACGCCTTAATGAAAAACTGTTTTTT. Translated, it gives CASSIGPLLRLNEKLFF. V gene TRBV19 combines with J gene TRBJ1-4, with D hard to call. CDR3 size: 17 residues. Germline V gene lookup returns CDR1 LNHDA and CDR2 SQIVND (reference sequence). V was clipped by 1 base and J by 4 bases, with 16 bases between them.

This chain uses TRBV27 with TRBJ1-4; no firm D call. Per the germline V gene, CDR1 is MNHEY and CDR2 is SMNVEV (reference sequence). This CDR3 has 14 amino acids. Deletions cut 2 bases from V and 6 bases from J, with 10 bases between. The CDR3 sequence is CASSLVGWDEKLFF. The CDR3 nucleotides read TGTGCCAGCAGTTTAGTAGGGTGGGATGAAAAACTGTTTTTT.

This clone was seen once. The gene calls are TRBV28 and TRBJ1-5, with unresolved D. Trimming cost V 7 bases and J 3 bases, with 10 bases left between them. The CDR3 spans 13 residues. Germline assignment: CDR1 MDHEN and CDR2 SYDVKM. The CDR3 region is CASIPGFNQPQHF. CDR3 DNA: TGTGCCAGCATACCAGGCTTCAATCAGCCCCAGCATTTT.

V and J are TRBV19 and TRBJ2-4; no reliable D call. Germline V CDR1 and CDR2: LNHDA, SQIVND (reference sequence). V shed 4 bases and J shed 10 bases, with 23 bases lying between them. This CDR3 has 16 amino acids. CDR3 DNA: TGTGCCAGTAGTAGCCCCCTCTCGGAGCCGAGCGCAATTCAGTACTTC. Translated, it gives CASSSPLSEPSAIQYF. Using reference TRBV19 and TRBJ2-4 for the parts outside the CDR3, the full variable domain is DGGITQSPKYLFRKEGQNVTLSCEQNLNHDAMYWYRQDPGQGLRLIYYSQIVNDFQKGDIAEGYSVSREKKESFPLTVTSAQKNPTAFYLCASSSPLSEPSAIQYFGAGTRLSVL.

The chain joins TRBV9 to TRBJ1-1, with D perhaps matching TRBD1 (6 bases). Germline V gene sequence: CDR1 SGDLS, CDR2 YYNGEE. The CDR3 runs 16 residues. V lost 0 bases, J lost 2 bases, and 14 bases lay in between. CDR3 bases: TGTGCCAGCAGCGTAGGGGGGCCAGGAGCTAACACTGAAGCTTTCTTT. The encoded protein is CASSVGGPGANTEAFF.

The chain carries TRBV2 and TRBJ2-7, with D possibly being TRBD1 (5 bases). The CDR3 is made up of 11 amino acids. V lost 8 bases, J lost 1 base, and 6 bases lay in between. Germline CDR1 is SNHLY and CDR2 is FYNNEI. The CDR3 reads CASDSSYEQYF. CDR3 coding DNA: TGTGCCAGCGACAGTTCCTACGAGCAGTACTTC.